These 8 T cell receptor beta chains came from one sample sequenced in a study of T cell clonality in common variable immunodeficiency. Profiling relied on immunoSEQ multiplex PCR, and the TCRdb table lists in-frame clones only, not all of them. The repertoire consists of approximately 46,000 clones, none detected only once. Sequenced material: peripheral blood mononuclear cells. Receptors were obtained from a person aged 18 to 75 in good health.

Turning to this clone: The CDR3 is cut off 3 residues early in the read; its end comes from the germline J gene. The chain uses TRBV6-4 and TRBJ1-1, with 8 bases identical to TRBD1. V lost 6 bases, J lost 1 base, and 4 bases stayed unmatched. Per the germline V gene, CDR1 is MRHNA and CDR2 is SNTAGT. This CDR3 is 14 amino acids long. The part of the CDR3 DNA that was read is TGTGCCAGCAGCGAGGGACAGGAGAACACTGAA. This sequence encodes CASSEGQENTE. The whole CDR3 reads CASSEGQENTEAFF.

Ten or more counts support this clone. The CDR3 end falls 3 residues outside the read, so it is completed with the germline J gene. The chain combines TRBV5-1 with TRBJ2-6, with a tentative D call TRBD1 (6 bases). Germline V gives CDR1 SGHRS, CDR2 YFSETQ. This CDR3 is built from 22 residues. V gave up 0 bases and J gave up 0 bases, with 25 bases separating them. The CDR3 DNA, read in part, is TGCGCCAGCAGCTTGGATGGGACACCATACCAAACTGAAACCTCTGGGGCCAACGTC. It specifies CASSLDGTPYQTETSGANV. The CDR3 in full is CASSLDGTPYQTETSGANVLTF.

This clone was seen ten or more times. The CDR3 end lies 3 residues beyond the end of the read and is filled in from the germline J gene. The chain joins TRBV13 to TRBJ1-1; 7 nucleotides align to TRBD1. Germline lookup yields CDR1 PRHDT and CDR2 FYEKMQ (reference sequence). CDR3 length: 14 residues. V trimming: 4 bases; J trimming: 4 bases; junction bases outside the gene matches: 6. The sequenced CDR3 bases are TGTGCCAGCAGCTATGACAGGGCGGGCACTGAA. Its translation is CASSYDRAGTE. The whole CDR3 sequence is CASSYDRAGTEAFF.

In this sample, this clone turned up many times. The read comes to an end 3 residues before the CDR3 does, leaving the germline J gene to fill in the end. V gene TRBV10-1 combines with J gene TRBJ1-1; TRBD1 aligns across 7 bases. V lost 2 bases and J lost 5; bases outside the gene matches: 2. The CDR3 is 13 amino acids. Germline V gene data show CDR1 as WNHNN and CDR2 as SYGVQD (reference sequence). The CDR3 bases that were read are TGCGCCAGCAGTGAGGGCAGGGGGACTGAA. Its protein is CASSEGRGTE. From start to end, the CDR3 is CASSEGRGTEAFF.

This clone was found many times. The observed sequence ends 3 residues before the CDR3 terminus, with the missing tail filled in from the germline J gene. The chain couples TRBV20-1 to TRBJ2-1, with TRBD2 matching 11 bases. The V gene end was trimmed by 3 bases and the J gene end by 6 bases; junction bases not matched to a gene: 10. The CDR3 length is 16 residues. Germline-derived CDR1 and CDR2 are DFQATT and SNEGSKA (reference sequence). The CDR3: CSASAVSGGAGNEQFF. The sequenced CDR3 bases are TGCAGTGCTAGTGCGGTTAGCGGGGGGGCTGGCAATGAG.

This clone was seen many times. The CDR3 end lies 3 residues beyond the end of the read and is filled in from the germline J gene. V is TRBV10-3 and J is TRBJ1-2, with D maybe TRBD1 (6 bases). Germline CDR1 and CDR2: ENHRY and SYGVKD. The CDR3 loop spans 12 amino acids. With 6 bases removed from V and 7 bases from J, the gap between germline ends came to 12 bases. The CDR3: CAISQGGGGYTF. CDR3 DNA, as far as it was read: TGTGCCATCAGCCAGGGAGGGGGTGGC.

This clone was recorded many times. Read data end 3 residues before the CDR3 end; the end is taken from the germline J gene. The V call is TRBV20-1, the J call TRBJ2-3; D possibly corresponds to TRBD2 (5 bases). The germline V gene encodes CDR1 DFQATT and CDR2 SNEGSKA (reference sequence). The CDR3 length is 14 residues. Trimming removed 5 bases at V and 2 bases at J, with 14 bases between. CDR3: CSAFTRLPTDTQYF. CDR3 DNA (partial): TGCAGTGCTTTTACTAGGCTCCCCACAGATACG.

The table lists this clone with many counts. The germline gene is not matched at one end of the junction; a read error may be the cause. The read terminates 3 residues ahead of where the CDR3 ends, so the germline J gene completes it. This chain links TRBV4-2 with TRBJ2-2, with D tentatively TRBD1 (5 bases). The CDR3 has 18 residues. Germline V gene data show CDR1 as LGHNA and CDR2 as YNFKEQ. The sequenced CDR3 bases are TGCGCCAGCAGCCTCCAATACCAGGGCTGGGTGGACACCGGGGAG. This sequence encodes CASSLQYQGWVDTGE. The CDR3, in full, reads CASSLQYQGWVDTGELFF.